This T cell receptor beta chain appears in the sequencing data of a study of liver allograft versus peripheral blood T cells. Overall study context: Comparative analysis was performed on T cell receptor repertoires from transplanted livers and from recipients' peripheral blood.

The study, taken as a whole, reports: Reported data describe T cell receptor repertoires within liver allografts as differing from those in peripheral blood.

Losses at the gene ends were 9 bases for V and 2 bases for J; bases not matched to a gene: 10. This CDR3 spans 15 amino acids. Per germline, CDR1 ENHRY and CDR2 SYGVKD. Of note for this clonotype: Its antigen is currently unknown.

TCRdb re-analysed the reads in MiXCR, keeping a single row per CDR3 protein. The top ten hold less than 2.5% of the sample, which has over 10,000 distinct CDR3 sequences, 25% to 35% seen once. This sequence was found in a human patient who had a liver transplant. Some T cells may trace back to the graft donor. V is TRBV10-3 and J is TRBJ2-5; 9 nucleotides agree with TRBD2. This chain's CDR3 is CAIHSSGAPQETQYF. CDR3 coding DNA: TGTGCCATTCATTCTAGCGGGGCGCCGCAAGAGACCCAGTACTTC.